The TCR beta chain under discussion was sequenced for a study of blood T cell repertoires in COVID-19. Study information: Sample material is recorded as cDNA or gDNA derived from T cells, B-cell-depleted T cells, or PBMCs.

After removal of 6 bases from V and 3 bases from J, the junction contained 5 bases not matched to a gene. Germline V gene data show CDR1 as MDHEN and CDR2 as SYDVKM. This CDR3 comprises 14 residues. TCRdb's copy holds only in-frame clones and misses some; the assay was immunoSEQ multiplex PCR. The table records around 300,000 clones, around 90% of them present only once. Participant age was roughly 18 to 100 years, and participants resided in approximately 24 US areas. Cohort assignment relied on participant-reported clinical history. Two negative PCRs, clearance, or symptom resolution had been documented for recovered Cohort 3 donors.

Sequencing was done on a sample of PBMCs or T cells enriched from blood (not recorded which). The chain couples TRBV28 to TRBJ2-1; TRBD2 matches at 7 bases. The receptor comes from a man in his thirties or forties who had recovered from COVID-19. In nucleotides, the CDR3 is TGTGCCAGCAGCCCGGGCGGGGGCTACAATGAGCAGTTCTTC. Its protein product is CASSPGGGYNEQFF.